This T cell receptor beta chain is drawn from a study of early T cells in non-severe SARS-CoV-2 infection (dated by TCRdb to the early 2020s). Notes on the research overall: Because TCR sequencing relied on bulk RNA taken from unsorted whole blood, pairing of alpha and beta chains was not possible.

The library was prepared using 5' RACE. TCRdb records NextSeq 500 as the sequencer. To correct for sequencing error and PCR bias, the TCR library protocol tagged individual cDNA molecules with unique molecular identifiers. Sequencing covered both TCR alpha and beta chains, and within each sample the abundances of alpha and beta sequences were tightly co-correlated. The source study handled its data this way. Decombinator V4 was used to perform V gene, J gene and CDR3 annotation of TCR sequences. TCRs were defined as expanded if a significant change between any two time points was detected under a Poisson model with p below 0.0001. TCR abundances were normalised to the total number of TCRs sequenced in each sample and reported as counts per million. MAIT TCRs were defined by TRAV1-2 paired with TRAJ12, TRAJ20 or TRAJ33, and iNKT TCRs by TRAV10 paired with TRAJ18. VDJdb, accessed on 1 November 2021, was searched for TCRs annotated for CMV, EBV and SARS-CoV-2, and TCRs annotated for more than one antigen were excluded. The raw public reads went through TCRdb reprocessing: fastp at Q25, MiXCR clone calling, in-frame beta chains kept. Merged by CDR3 protein, the rows form single entries marked with the most common genes and DNA. TCRdb's processing, not the authors' own work, is the source of the V and J calls. This sample has about 55,000 distinct CDR3 sequences in its table, and about an eighth of those were observed once. The ten biggest clones cover more than 1.1% of the sample.

This clonotype was observed many times. The clone's antigen remains unknown. No qualities accompany the bases; no much larger clone lies one base away. V is shortened by 7 bases, J by 0 bases, and the region joining them spans 7 bases. The germline V gene supplies CDR1 SNHLY and CDR2 FYNNEI. The CDR3 has 12 amino acids, counting the end cysteine and phenylalanine. Here the CDR3 DNA is all that survives: 36 bases in frame from base 1. This was a case-control study nested in a cohort of healthcare workers in London, UK, who had nasopharyngeal swab PCR tests and blood samples taken every week. Healthcare workers were recruited during the week of the UK lockdown, between 23 and 31 March 2020, and followed weekly for up to about 16 weeks. Findings and caveats that apply to the study as a whole: VDJdb matching was skewed toward anti-spike CD8 responses, so virus-specific expansions were likely underestimated and private and CD4 specificities were missed.

The chain couples TRBV2 to TRBJ2-7, with TRBD2 perhaps the D gene, on 5 matching bases. The material sequenced was whole blood. This clonotype originated in an adult who was a healthcare worker with PCR-confirmed SARS-CoV-2 infection or an uninfected control (not recorded which). CDR3 reads: CASTGSSYEQYF. The DNA sequence is given as TGTGCCAGCACGGGGAGCTCCTACGAGCAGTACTTC.